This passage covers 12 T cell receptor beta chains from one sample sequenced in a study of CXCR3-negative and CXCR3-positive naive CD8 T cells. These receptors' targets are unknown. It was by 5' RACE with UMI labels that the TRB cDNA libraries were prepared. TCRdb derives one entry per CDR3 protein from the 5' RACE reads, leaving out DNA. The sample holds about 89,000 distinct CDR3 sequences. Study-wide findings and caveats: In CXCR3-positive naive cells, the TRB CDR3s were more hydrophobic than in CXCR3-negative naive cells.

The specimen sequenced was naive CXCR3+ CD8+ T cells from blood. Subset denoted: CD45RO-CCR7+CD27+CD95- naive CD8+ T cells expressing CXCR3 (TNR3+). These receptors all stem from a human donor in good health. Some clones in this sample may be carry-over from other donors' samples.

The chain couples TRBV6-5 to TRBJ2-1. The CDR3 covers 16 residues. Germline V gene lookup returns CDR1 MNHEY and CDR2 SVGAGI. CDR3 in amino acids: CASLNGEEVSYNEQFF.

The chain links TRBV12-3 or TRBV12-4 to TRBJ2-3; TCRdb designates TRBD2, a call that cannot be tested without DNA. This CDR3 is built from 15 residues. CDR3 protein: CASRPSGGAQDTQYF.

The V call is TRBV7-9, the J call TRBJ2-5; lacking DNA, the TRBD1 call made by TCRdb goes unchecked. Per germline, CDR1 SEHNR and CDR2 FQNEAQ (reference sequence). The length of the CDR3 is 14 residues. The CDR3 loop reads CASSSTGGQETQYF.

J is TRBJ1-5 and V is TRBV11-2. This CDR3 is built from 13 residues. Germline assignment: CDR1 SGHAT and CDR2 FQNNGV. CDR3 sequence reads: CASSSQVRQPQHF.

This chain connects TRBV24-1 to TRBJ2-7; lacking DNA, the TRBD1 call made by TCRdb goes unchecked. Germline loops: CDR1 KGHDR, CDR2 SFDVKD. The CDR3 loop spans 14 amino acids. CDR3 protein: CATSPRDTLNEQYF.

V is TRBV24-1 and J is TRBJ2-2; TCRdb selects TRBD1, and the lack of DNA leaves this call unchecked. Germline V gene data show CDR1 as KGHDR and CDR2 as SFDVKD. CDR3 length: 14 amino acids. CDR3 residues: CATSGLTGYEELFF.

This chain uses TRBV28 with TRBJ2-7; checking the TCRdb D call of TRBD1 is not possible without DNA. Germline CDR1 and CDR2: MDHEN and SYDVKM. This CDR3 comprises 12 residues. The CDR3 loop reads CASNARDYEQYF.

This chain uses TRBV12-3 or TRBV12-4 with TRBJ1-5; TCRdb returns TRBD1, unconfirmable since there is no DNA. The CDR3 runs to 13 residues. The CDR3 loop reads CASSPLGSQPQHF.

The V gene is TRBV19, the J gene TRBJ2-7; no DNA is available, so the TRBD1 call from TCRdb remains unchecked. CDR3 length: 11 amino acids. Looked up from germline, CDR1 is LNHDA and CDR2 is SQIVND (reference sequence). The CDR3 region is CASGTGSEQYF.

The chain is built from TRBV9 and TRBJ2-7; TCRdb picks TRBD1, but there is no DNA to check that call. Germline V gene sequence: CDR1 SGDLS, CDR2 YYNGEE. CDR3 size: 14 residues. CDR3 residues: CASSVEGIAYEQYF.

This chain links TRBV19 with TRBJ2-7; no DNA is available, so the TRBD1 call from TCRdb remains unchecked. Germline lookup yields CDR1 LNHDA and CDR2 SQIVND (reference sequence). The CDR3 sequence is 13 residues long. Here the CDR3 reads CASETGENNEQYF.

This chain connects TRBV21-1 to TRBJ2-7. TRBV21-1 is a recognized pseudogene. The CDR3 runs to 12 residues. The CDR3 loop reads CASSKRKDEQYF.